The clone carrying this TCR beta chain was seen repeatedly, ten times or more. TCRdb reprocessed the RACE reads with MiXCR, giving one entry per CDR3 protein. The sample shows about 96,000 distinct CDR3 sequences, 7.5% to 10% of them seen only once. Time point of the sample: patch test 2, 6 weeks after DPC sensitization. Documented treatment: therapeutic diphenylcyclopropenone sensitization with weekly scalp DPC. These data come from a study of human T cells and chemical hapten exposure. The ends were cut back, 6 bases at V and 4 bases at J, with 13 bases in the middle. There are 12 residues in the CDR3. CDR1 and CDR2 (germline): DFQATT, SNEGSKA (reference sequence).

The chain recombines TRBV20-1 with TRBJ2-7; D tentatively reads TRBD1 or TRBD2 (5 bases each). This TCR came from a woman aged 40-49 years with alopecia areata. Some clones in this sample may be carry-over from other donors' samples. Sequencing used whole blood, obtained in connection with sensitization to the hapten diphenylcyclopropenone (DPC). The CDR3: CSAGTDEYEQYF. Written as DNA, the CDR3 is TGCAGTGCCGGGACGGATGAGTACGAGCAGTACTTC.